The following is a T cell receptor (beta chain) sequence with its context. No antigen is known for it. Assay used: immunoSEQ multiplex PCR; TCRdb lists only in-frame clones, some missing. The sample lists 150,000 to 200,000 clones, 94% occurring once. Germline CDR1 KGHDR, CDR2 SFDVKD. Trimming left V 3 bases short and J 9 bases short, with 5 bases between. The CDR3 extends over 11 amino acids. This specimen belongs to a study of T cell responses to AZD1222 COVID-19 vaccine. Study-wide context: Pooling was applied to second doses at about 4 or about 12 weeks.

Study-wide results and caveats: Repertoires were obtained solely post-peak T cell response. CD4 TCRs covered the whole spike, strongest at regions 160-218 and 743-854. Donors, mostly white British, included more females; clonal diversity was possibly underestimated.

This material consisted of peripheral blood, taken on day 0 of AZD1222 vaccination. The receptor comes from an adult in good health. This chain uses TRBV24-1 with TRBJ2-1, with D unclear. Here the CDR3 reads CATSDRAEQFF. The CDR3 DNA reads TGTGCCACCAGTGATCGCGCTGAGCAGTTCTTC.